One sample yielded the 10 T cell receptor beta chains listed below, sequenced in a study of blood T cell repertoires in COVID-19. Clones were read by immunoSEQ multiplex PCR, and TCRdb kept only the in-frame ones, dropping some. The sample records about 180,000 clones, around nine tenths being singletons. Sequences were obtained from peripheral blood. The receptors were gathered from a man in his fifties or sixties with COVID-19, enrolled during active disease.

This rearrangement joins TRBV10-3 to TRBJ2-5; 12 bases fit TRBD2. Germline V CDR1 and CDR2: ENHRY, SYGVKD. The CDR3 consists of 21 residues. The V gene end was trimmed by 2 bases and the J gene end by 0 bases; junction bases not matched to a gene: 16. CDR3 region: CAISEGGIPARTSGNQETQYF. The CDR3 DNA is TGTGCCATCAGTGAGGGCGGAATCCCAGCTCGGACTAGCGGGAACCAAGAGACCCAGTACTTC.

This clone was found a few times. The J gene is TRBJ2-1, the V gene TRBV12-3 or TRBV12-4; 10 nucleotides align to TRBD2. V shed 7 bases, J shed 9 bases, and the junction held 6 bases outside the gene matches. This CDR3 comprises 13 residues. The CDR3 loop reads CASIVSGGSEQFF. CDR3 in DNA: TGTGCCAGCATCGTTAGCGGGGGGAGTGAGCAGTTCTTC.

This clone has a handful of counts. The chain carries TRBV19 and TRBJ2-4, with 7 nucleotides matching TRBD1. The V gene end was trimmed by 4 bases and the J gene end by 0 bases; junction bases not matched to a gene: 12. CDR3 length equals 18 residues. The germline V gene has CDR1 LNHDA and CDR2 SQIVND (reference sequence). The CDR3 region is CASSNTPGQALAKNIQYF. CDR3 in DNA: TGTGCCAGTAGTAACACTCCCGGACAGGCTTTAGCCAAAAACATTCAGTACTTC.

This clone was detected only once. The chain couples TRBV19 to TRBJ2-1; possibly TRBD2 for D (5 bases). Germline CDR1 is LNHDA and CDR2 is SQIVND (reference sequence). The CDR3 has 15 amino acids. Trimming took off 2 bases at V and 7 bases at J, with 15 bases between the two ends. CDR3 nucleotide sequence: TGTGCCAGTAGTATATTGGGCGGGCGAGGGAATGAGCAGTTCTTC. It yields the protein CASSILGGRGNEQFF.

The chain joins TRBV9 to TRBJ2-7; perhaps TRBD1 as D (5 bases). V was trimmed by 3 bases and J by 7 bases, leaving 11 bases between them. Germline V gene sequence: CDR1 SGDLS, CDR2 YYNGEE. This CDR3 is 12 amino acids long. The CDR3 bases are TGTGCCAGCAGCGCCGAAAGGGGAGAGCAGTACTTC. It encodes CASSAERGEQYF.

This chain links TRBV2 with TRBJ1-2; perhaps TRBD1 as D (5 bases). V lost 7 bases and J 6 bases, leaving 12 bases between the germline ends. The germline V gene has CDR1 SNHLY and CDR2 FYNNEI. This CDR3 is 12 amino acids long. The CDR3 sequence: CASIWQGNGYTF. The DNA for the CDR3 is TGTGCCAGCATTTGGCAGGGCAATGGCTACACCTTC.

The genes are TRBV6-2 or TRBV6-3 and TRBJ2-7; 11 bases align to TRBD2. The trim removed 5 bases at V and 1 base at J, leaving 4 bases unmatched. This CDR3 spans 15 amino acids. Germline V gene sequence: CDR1 MNHEY, CDR2 SVGEGT. DNA for the CDR3: TGTGCCAGCAGTCGGCTAGCGGGGGGATCCTACGAGCAGTACTTC. Protein sequence: CASSRLAGGSYEQYF.

The genes are TRBV5-5 and TRBJ1-3; D is ambiguous. CDR1 and CDR2 (germline): SGHKS, YYEKEE (reference sequence). V lost 0 bases, J lost 3 bases, and 7 bases lay in between. CDR3 size: 14 residues. The CDR3: CASSLANVGNTIYF. CDR3 bases: TGTGCCAGCAGCTTGGCTAATGTTGGAAACACCATATATTTT.

A single count supports this clone. The V gene is TRBV15, the J gene TRBJ2-7, with a weak D call TRBD1 (6 bases). V gave up 6 bases and J gave up 1 base, with 13 bases separating them. The length of the CDR3 is 14 residues. The germline V gene has CDR1 LNHNV and CDR2 YYDKDF (reference sequence). The CDR3 nucleotides are TGTGCCACCAGTCCAGAGGGGGAGTCCTACGAGCAGTACTTC. Its protein is CATSPEGESYEQYF.

The rearrangement uses TRBV6-4 and TRBJ2-1, with 7 nucleotides matching TRBD1. Looked up from germline, CDR1 is MRHNA and CDR2 is SNTAGT. With 6 bases clipped from V and 2 bases from J, the junction kept 13 bases outside the gene matches. This CDR3 is built from 17 residues. For the CDR3, the DNA is TGTGCCAGCAGACGAAAGAGCGACAGGGAGACCTACAATGAGCAGTTCTTC. Its translation: CASRRKSDRETYNEQFF.